The source of this T cell receptor (beta chain) is a study of T cell repertoires in cytomegalovirus infection. Study in general: Selection of CMV epitopes for the study included recently identified HLA-C-restricted and well-studied HLA-B-restricted ones. Evidence of both CMV infection and a matching HLA type came from public TCR beta signatures.

TCRdb ran MiXCR on the reads and lists one entry per CDR3 protein. The sample has 750,000 to 900,000 distinct CDR3 sequences; about 27% are singletons. Worth noting for this clonotype: What it binds is unknown.

Study-wide results and limits: Cumulative public TCR beta family frequency identified CMV carriers with the relevant HLA. The study found HLA-C-restricted CMV-specific TCR beta clonotypes dominating the ex vivo response.

The clonotype was recovered from a human donor in good health (CMV status not recorded). Some clones in this sample may be carry-over from other donors' samples. Sequences were derived from cultured CD8+ T cells from PBMCs, sampled from culture after CMV antigen stimulation.

The CDR3 loop reads CASSTSLGPERNSPLHF. The CDR3 DNA sequence: TGTGCCAGCAGCACGTCGTTAGGTCCAGAGCGGAATTCACCCCTCCACTTT. The chain carries TRBV7-9 and TRBJ1-6; unclear D gene. The V gene's germline CDR1 is SEHNR and CDR2 FQNEAQ (reference sequence). This CDR3 has 17 amino acids. Trimming stripped 5 bases from V and 7 bases from J, with 21 bases between.